This passage covers 31 T cell receptor beta chains from one sample sequenced in a study of cytomegalovirus exposure and HLA in healthy donors. Both 60 Vbeta primers and 13 Jbeta primers went into the PCR. Assay used: immunoSEQ multiplex PCR; TCRdb lists only in-frame clones, some missing. The sample table sets out more than 70,000 clones. The source material was PBMCs. These receptors were obtained from a woman aged 60 to 75 in good health and CMV-seronegative.

The chain carries TRBV19 and TRBJ1-5; TRBD1 might be the D (5 bases). This CDR3 spans 15 amino acids. In germline, CDR1 is LNHDA, CDR2 SQIVND (reference sequence). Deletions cut 5 bases from V and 2 bases from J, with 13 bases between. The CDR3 nucleotides read TGTGCCAGTAGTCCCCCTGGCAGGGGCAATCAGCCCCAGCATTTT. Translation: CASSPPGRGNQPQHF.

V is TRBV5-1 and J is TRBJ2-2, with 7 bases aligning to TRBD1. Germline V CDR1 and CDR2: SGHRS, YFSETQ. The CDR3 runs to 14 residues. Germline trimming cut 3 bases from V and 4 bases from J; bases unmatched to any gene: 3. The CDR3 DNA reads as TGCGCCAGCAGCTGGGGACAGCGCACCGGGGAGCTGTTTTTT. This codes for CASSWGQRTGELFF.

The chain has TRBV6-5 and TRBJ1-5; 7 nucleotides agree with TRBD1. Germline CDR1 MNHEY, CDR2 SVGAGI. CDR3 length: 15 residues. Trimming at V came to 2 bases and at J to 6 bases, leaving 7 bases not matched to a gene. The CDR3 region is CASSYGTDLSQPQHF. CDR3 nucleotides: TGTGCCAGCAGTTACGGGACAGACCTTTCTCAGCCCCAGCATTTT.

V gene TRBV28 combines with J gene TRBJ2-3, with TRBD2 matching 7 bases. Per the germline V gene, CDR1 is MDHEN and CDR2 is SYDVKM. The length of the CDR3 is 14 residues. Losses at the gene ends were 3 bases for V and 1 base for J; bases not matched to a gene: 1. The CDR3 nucleotides are TGTGCCAGCAGTTTCCTAGCGGGCACAGATACGCAGTATTTT. This sequence encodes CASSFLAGTDTQYF.

The chain links TRBV29-1 to TRBJ2-3, with a weak D call TRBD2 (5 bases). Trimming left V 7 bases short and J 10 bases short, with 24 bases between. The germline V gene has CDR1 SQVTM and CDR2 ANQGSEA. The CDR3 consists of 14 residues. CDR3 DNA: TGCAGCGCCGTAGGAGTGACTACGAGCGATGCGCAGTATTTT. The encoded protein is CSAVGVTTSDAQYF.

The chain couples TRBV28 to TRBJ2-5; no clear D. Germline-derived CDR1 and CDR2 are MDHEN and SYDVKM. This CDR3 is built from 11 residues. V was clipped by 8 bases and J by 4 bases, with 8 bases between them. The CDR3: CASGTTETQYF. The CDR3 DNA sequence: TGTGCCAGCGGAACTACAGAGACCCAGTACTTC.

This chain links TRBV18 with TRBJ2-2; TRBD2 agrees at 7 bases. The CDR3 runs 17 residues. The V gene end was trimmed by 1 base and the J gene end by 4 bases; junction bases not matched to a gene: 9. CDR1 KGHSH and CDR2 LQKENI come from the germline V gene. CDR3 DNA: TGTGCCAGCTCACCACGGGAGGGATTCAGAGGCACCGGGGAGCTGTTTTTT. Translation: CASSPREGFRGTGELFF.

The chain is built from TRBV29-1 and TRBJ2-3, with TRBD2 matching 12 bases. The CDR3 sequence is 13 residues long. The J segment lost 4 bases and the V segment lost 5 bases, leaving 1 base of the junction unmatched. Germline V CDR1 and CDR2: SQVTM, ANQGSEA. The CDR3 protein is CSVLAGGPDTQYF. CDR3 in DNA: TGCAGCGTTCTAGCGGGAGGGCCAGATACGCAGTATTTT.

The chain combines TRBV7-2 with TRBJ2-3; D perhaps matches TRBD2 (5 bases). V dropped 1 base and J dropped 2 bases, with 19 bases sitting between them. CDR1 is SGHTA and CDR2 is FQGNSA in the germline V gene. The CDR3 sequence is 18 residues long. In DNA form, the CDR3 reads TGTGCCAGCAGCTTAGAGGCTAGCCGTTCATACGACACAGATACGCAGTATTTT. Translating it yields CASSLEASRSYDTDTQYF.

This chain connects TRBV19 to TRBJ1-2; D uncertain. Trimming took off 3 bases at V and 0 bases at J, with 5 bases between the two ends. Germline loops: CDR1 LNHDA, CDR2 SQIVND (reference sequence). The CDR3 spans 13 residues. CDR3 sequence: CASSIYANYGYTF. For the CDR3, the DNA is TGTGCCAGTAGTATCTATGCTAACTATGGCTACACCTTC.

This chain uses TRBV19 with TRBJ2-5, with D maybe TRBD1 (5 bases). The closer fit of TRBJ2-7 to the DNA end suggests the J call may be wrong. This CDR3 is 16 amino acids long. Germline V gene sequence: CDR1 LNHDA, CDR2 SQIVND (reference sequence). CDR3 nucleotide sequence: TGTGCCAGTAGTATTTACCCTGGGGCGAGCTCCTACGAGCAGTACTTC. Amino acids: CASSIYPGASSYEQYF.

The rearrangement joins TRBV6-6 to TRBJ2-7; perhaps TRBD1 as D (6 bases). V dropped 2 bases and J dropped 0 bases, with 8 bases sitting between them. The CDR3 covers 14 residues. Germline values: CDR1 MNHNY, CDR2 SVGAGI (reference sequence). CDR3 residues: CASSYQGNSYEQYF. CDR3 coding DNA: TGTGCCAGCAGTTACCAGGGGAACTCCTACGAGCAGTACTTC.

CDR3 sequence (DNA): TGTGCCAGCAGTTTAGCGGGAGGACCCACAGATACGCAGTATTTT. This gives the protein CASSLAGGPTDTQYF. The chain has TRBV28 and TRBJ2-3; 8 nucleotides agree with TRBD2. V shed 2 bases and J 2 bases; nucleotides not matched to a gene: 3. The CDR3 runs to 15 residues. Germline CDR1 and CDR2: MDHEN and SYDVKM. The whole variable domain, remainder taken from reference TRBV28 and TRBJ2-3, is DVKVTQSSRYLVKRTGEKVFLECVQDMDHENMFWYRQDPGLGLRLIYFSYDVKMKEKGDIPEGYSVSREKKERFSLILESASTNQTSMYLCASSLAGGPTDTQYFGPGTRLTVL.

This chain links TRBV6-5 with TRBJ2-1, with 8 bases that match TRBD1. The CDR3 covers 13 residues. The junction had 6 bases not matched to a gene; V was cut back by 2 bases and J by 12 bases. Germline lookup yields CDR1 MNHEY and CDR2 SVGAGI. The CDR3 DNA reads as TGTGCCAGCAGTTACGGACAGGGCCAGGGGCAGTTCTTC. Residues: CASSYGQGQGQFF.

The CDR3, as DNA: TGCGCCAGCAGCTTTACCCGGGACAGGGAGGGAGTGACCCAGTACTTC. It is translated as CASSFTRDREGVTQYF. The chain uses TRBV5-1 and TRBJ2-5; TRBD1 aligns across 9 bases. The CDR3 contains 16 residues. Germline V gives CDR1 SGHRS, CDR2 YFSETQ. V lost 2 bases to trimming and J lost 7 bases; unmatched junction nucleotides: 12.

This chain links TRBV7-8 with TRBJ1-1, with D tentatively TRBD1 (5 bases). CDR3 length: 13 amino acids. V was pared by 4 bases and J by 3 bases, with 9 bases between. The V gene's germline CDR1 is SGHVS and CDR2 FQNEAQ. The DNA for the CDR3 is TGTGCCAGCAGCTCATGGGGGGACACTGAAGCTTTCTTT. It is translated as CASSSWGDTEAFF.

This chain links TRBV19 with TRBJ1-1; TRBD1 matches 8 bases. Germline-derived CDR1 and CDR2 are LNHDA and SQIVND (reference sequence). This CDR3 has 15 amino acids. V trimming: 5 bases; J trimming: 1 base; junction bases outside the gene matches: 6. The CDR3 DNA reads as TGTGCCAGTAGTCCTCTACAGGGGGGGAACACTGAAGCTTTCTTT. Translated: CASSPLQGGNTEAFF.

The chain employs TRBV6-5 and TRBJ2-3, with TRBD2 matching over 7 bases. Per germline, CDR1 MNHEY and CDR2 SVGAGI. Losses at the gene ends were 0 bases for V and 1 base for J; bases not matched to a gene: 4. This CDR3 region has 16 residues. As DNA, the CDR3 is TGTGCCAGCAGTTACTCCGGGCTAGCGGGCACAGATACGCAGTATTTT. It encodes CASSYSGLAGTDTQYF.

J is TRBJ2-3 and V is TRBV7-9, with 10 nucleotides matching TRBD1. This CDR3 has 17 residues. V shed 5 bases, J shed 2 bases, and the junction held 10 bases outside the gene matches. Germline loops: CDR1 SEHNR, CDR2 FQNEAQ (reference sequence). Here the CDR3 DNA reads TGTGCCAGCAGCACTAGGGAGACAGGGGGCCTCACAGATACGCAGTATTTT. It translates to CASSTRETGGLTDTQYF. The full variable domain, rest sourced from reference TRBV7-9 and TRBJ2-3, is DTGVSQNPRHKITKRGQNVTFRCDPISEHNRLYWYRQTLGQGPEFLTYFQNEAQLEKSRLLSDRFSAERPKGSFSTLEIQRTEQGDSAMYLCASSTRETGGLTDTQYFGPGTRLTVL.

The chain uses TRBV9 and TRBJ2-1; 9 bases align to TRBD2. The CDR3 sequence is 17 residues long. Germline lookup yields CDR1 SGDLS and CDR2 YYNGEE. Germline trimming cut 4 bases from V and 0 bases from J; bases unmatched to any gene: 8. CDR3 in DNA: TGTGCCAGCAGCACCGTAGCGGGAGACTTCTCCTACAATGAGCAGTTCTTC. Translating gives CASSTVAGDFSYNEQFF.

This chain links TRBV30 with TRBJ2-5, with D maybe TRBD1 (5 bases). The germline V gene encodes CDR1 GTSNPN and CDR2 SVGIG (reference sequence). CDR3 length equals 14 residues. V lost 4 bases and J 7 bases, leaving 19 bases between the germline ends. The CDR3 nucleotides are TGTGCCTGGATGAATGACTGGGGCCCGGGGACCCAGTACTTC. It yields the protein CAWMNDWGPGTQYF.

V gene TRBV5-8 combines with J gene TRBJ2-5; 7 bases map to TRBD1. The CDR3 has 15 residues. Looked up from germline, CDR1 is SGHTS and CDR2 is YDEGEE. The V gene end was trimmed by 4 bases and the J gene end by 2 bases; junction bases not matched to a gene: 8. The chain's CDR3 is CASSPGQLLQETQYF. The CDR3 DNA sequence: TGTGCCAGCAGCCCGGGACAGCTTCTTCAAGAGACCCAGTACTTC.

The chain has TRBV19 and TRBJ2-4; the match to TRBD2 covers 8 bases. Per the germline V gene, CDR1 is LNHDA and CDR2 is SQIVND (reference sequence). Trimming at V came to 3 bases and at J to 0 bases, leaving 16 bases not matched to a gene. The CDR3 loop spans 20 amino acids. CDR3 amino acids: CASSIESHGTSFLAKNIQYF. The CDR3 DNA reads as TGTGCCAGTAGTATCGAAAGTCACGGGACTAGTTTCCTAGCCAAAAACATTCAGTACTTC.

The rearrangement uses TRBV28 and TRBJ2-1; 8 nucleotides align to TRBD1. Germline values: CDR1 MDHEN, CDR2 SYDVKM. J gave up 7 bases and V 7 bases, and 15 bases lay outside the gene matches. This CDR3 contains 16 residues. As DNA, the CDR3 is TGTGCCAGCAATGATAGGAGCTTTCGACAGGGGAATGAGCAGTTCTTC. Its protein product is CASNDRSFRQGNEQFF. Complete variable domain (other parts from reference TRBV28 and TRBJ2-1): DVKVTQSSRYLVKRTGEKVFLECVQDMDHENMFWYRQDPGLGLRLIYFSYDVKMKEKGDIPEGYSVSREKKERFSLILESASTNQTSMYLCASNDRSFRQGNEQFFGPGTRLTVL.

The chain combines TRBV4-3 with TRBJ2-7; 12 positions match TRBD2. Germline V lookup: CDR1 LGHNA, CDR2 YSLEER. V lost 2 bases to trimming and J lost 3 bases; unmatched junction nucleotides: 2. The CDR3 loop spans 15 amino acids. The DNA of the CDR3 is TGCGCCAGCAGCCAAAAGACTAGCGGGAGCTACGAGCAGTACTTC. Translation: CASSQKTSGSYEQYF.

The chain employs TRBV19 and TRBJ2-1; TRBD1 matches 8 bases. This CDR3 region has 17 residues. Germline-derived CDR1 and CDR2 are LNHDA and SQIVND (reference sequence). V trimming: 5 bases; J trimming: 0 bases; junction bases outside the gene matches: 9. In nucleotides, the CDR3 is TGTGCCAGTAGTTTGGGGGTCGGGACAGGCTCCTACAATGAGCAGTTCTTC. Its protein is CASSLGVGTGSYNEQFF.

This chain joins TRBV4-1 and TRBJ2-6; D unresolved. This CDR3 contains 15 residues. V was clipped by 3 bases and J by 0 bases, with 6 bases between them. CDR1 and CDR2 (germline): MGHRA, YSYEKL. The CDR3 protein is CASSQEPSGANVLTF. CDR3 coding DNA: TGCGCCAGCAGCCAGGAGCCCTCTGGGGCCAACGTCCTGACTTTC.

The V call is TRBV7-2, the J call TRBJ2-3; 13 bases match TRBD2. CDR1 and CDR2 from the germline V gene are SGHTA and FQGNSA. Losses at the gene ends were 8 bases for V and 1 base for J; bases not matched to a gene: 0. CDR3 size: 14 residues. CDR3 sequence (DNA): TGTGCCAGCGGGACTAGCGGGGGCACAGATACGCAGTATTTT. This codes for CASGTSGGTDTQYF.

The chain carries TRBV11-1 and TRBJ2-1; no reliable D call. Germline values: CDR1 SGHAT, CDR2 FQDESV (reference sequence). The CDR3 length is 12 residues. Trimming stripped 8 bases from V and 2 bases from J, with 7 bases between. The CDR3 sequence: CASGQTYNEQFF. The CDR3, as DNA: TGTGCCAGCGGGCAGACCTACAATGAGCAGTTCTTC.

This chain joins TRBV18 and TRBJ1-1; 8 bases match TRBD1. Trimming took 4 bases from V and 0 from J; bases not matched to a gene: 7. CDR1 is KGHSH, CDR2 LQKENI, per germline. The CDR3 has 16 amino acids. The CDR3 reads CASSQSQGAVNTEAFF. In DNA form, the CDR3 reads TGTGCCAGCTCACAGTCCCAGGGGGCAGTGAACACTGAAGCTTTCTTT.

This chain connects TRBV11-2 to TRBJ2-7; TRBD2 agrees at 10 bases. Germline CDR1 reads SGHAT; CDR2 reads FQNNGV. The CDR3 length is 15 residues. The V and J ends lost 5 bases and 10 bases, in that order; junction bases with no gene match: 14. The CDR3 spells CASSPDVGLAGAQYF. In DNA, the CDR3 is TGTGCCAGCAGCCCCGATGTAGGGCTAGCGGGAGCCCAGTACTTC.